The sequence of this T cell receptor (beta chain) was determined in a study of shared clonotypes between healthy human individuals. Study-wide context: The cohort had a couple of women and three men, ages 18 to 49. CD4 naive cells filled three plates per donor, CD4 memory three, CD8 naive two and CD8 memory one.

Profiled with immunoSEQ multiplex PCR; TCRdb holds only in-frame clones, not every one. The data contain 2 million to 2.5 million clones, 80% to 95% of them singletons. The junction had 11 bases not matched to a gene; V was cut back by 8 bases and J by 1 base. The CDR3 length is 16 residues. Germline V gene data show CDR1 as ENHRY and CDR2 as SYGVKD. The chain is built from TRBV10-3 and TRBJ2-3; 8 bases line up with TRBD2. The material sequenced was naive CD4+ T cells from PBMCs. Regarding subset: CD45RA+ positively selected. The clonotype was recovered from a man aged 18 to 30 in good health. Some clones in this sample may be carry-over from other donors' samples. In nucleotides, the CDR3 is TGTGCCATCGCCCCGGGGGCGGGAGGCGGCACAGATACGCAGTATTTT. It translates to CAIAPGAGGGTDTQYF.